The TCR beta chain under discussion was sequenced for a study of blood T cell repertoires in COVID-19 (dated by TCRdb to 2020 to 2022). At the level of the whole study: Samples from collaborators originated in the United States, Italy and Spain and spanned both the acute and convalescent phases of COVID-19. Samples were obtained from the ongoing ImmuneRACE study (first 160 participants) and from about 1,300 subjects provided by 6 global collaborators. The prospective study material was composed of cDNA or gDNA derived from T cells, B-cell-depleted T cells, or PBMCs. Where HLA class I and class II types were available, the types were taken from metadata supplied by the sample provider, not from assay-based typing. The repertoires were released in a freely available public database meant as a resource for research on the immune response to SARS-CoV-2. Subjects who had been exposed to COVID-19, were actively infected with it, or had recovered from it provided the deeply sampled blood TCRbeta repertoires that made up the dataset. A de-identified subject ID, COVID-19 status, age in years and sex were almost always included in the sample metadata. Overall study outcomes, separate from this receptor: The amount of clinical and demographic metadata varied by source and participant and was provided uncurated.

One collaborating source in Seattle enrolled patients while the patients were actively infected and followed the patients over time throughout the course of disease. Each collaborating institution followed its own protocols to collect whole blood in K2EDTA tubes. For TCRbeta analysis, collaborators shipped samples in one of three forms: frozen whole blood, isolated PBMCs, or DNA extracted from either of those sample types. The CDR3 holds 12 amino acids from the cysteine to the phenylalanine. Just the 36-base CDR3 DNA is kept, in frame starting at base 1. CDR1 and CDR2, per the germline V gene (reference sequence), are WNHNN and SYGVQD. V is shortened by 5 bases, J by 4 bases, and the region joining them spans 8 bases. TCRbeta CDR3 regions were amplified from genomic DNA by means of the immunoSEQ Assay, a bias-controlled multiplex PCR. In the paper's pipeline: Nucleated cell counts per sample were estimated from amplification of reference gene primers within the assay. To quantify the absolute abundance of each unique TCRbeta CDR3 rearrangement, sequence reads were collapsed and filtered. For each sample, productive Simpson clonality was calculated by taking the square root of Simpson's diversity index across productive rearrangements. TCRdb stores this immuneACCESS table with in-frame sequences only. Part of the clones is absent; in the studies checked, under half of the shortfall reflects unresolved V genes, and no reason is known for the rest. V and J calls and clone size are those listed in that table; D and trimming were worked out from the DNA. Counted in this sample were 350,000 to 400,000 clones; around nine tenths of them appeared once. The ten biggest clones cover around 7.4% of the sample.

With regard to this clone: No cognate antigen has been identified for it. There are no base qualities to consult, and no much larger clone falls within one base.

Rearrangement joined TRBV10-1 to TRBJ1-2; the D gene cannot be named for sure. Source material: peripheral blood. The sequence was obtained from an older woman with COVID-19, enrolled during active disease. CDR3 loop: CASSNSFYGYTF. The DNA sequence reads TGCGCCAGCAGTAACAGTTTCTATGGCTACACCTTC.